These 12 T cell receptor beta chains were sequenced from one sample in a study of cytomegalovirus exposure and HLA in healthy donors (dated by TCRdb to about 2017). Libraries were built with the immunoSEQ multiplex PCR assay. For the multiplex PCR, a mixture combining 60 forward primers for TCR Vbeta segments and 13 reverse primers for TCR Jbeta segments was used. What TCRdb holds here is the immuneACCESS table cut down to in-frame rearrangements. Part of the clones is not present; checked against another copy, under half of the missing clones reflect an unresolved V gene, and the others are unexplained. Within this sample are approximately 170,000 clones, with roughly 85% of them counted one time only. The top ten clonotypes cover around 2.6% of the sample. Sequences were obtained from PBMCs. Receptors were obtained from a man aged 30 to 39 in good health and CMV-seropositive.

The J gene is TRBJ1-3, the V gene TRBV6-5, with D uncertain. V dropped 8 bases and J dropped 1 base, with 12 bases sitting between them. The CDR3 contains 14 residues. Per the germline V gene, CDR1 is MNHEY and CDR2 is SVGAGI. CDR3 loop: CASRSEESGNTIYF. The DNA of the CDR3 is TGTGCCAGCCGTTCAGAGGAGTCTGGAAACACCATATATTTT.

This clone showed up just once. The rearrangement joins TRBV18 to TRBJ2-5, with D maybe TRBD1 (6 bases). Germline lookup yields CDR1 KGHSH and CDR2 LQKENI. The CDR3 is 13 residues long. Trimming took off 4 bases at V and 5 bases at J, with 11 bases between the two ends. CDR3 sequence (DNA): TGTGCCAGCTCACTGGGGGCGAGGGAGACCCAGTACTTC. Translated: CASSLGARETQYF.

The chain carries TRBV11-2 and TRBJ2-7, with a possible D match to TRBD1 (5 bases). The V end was cut by 1 base, the J end by 5 bases, with 12 bases between. The CDR3 covers 14 residues. CDR1 is SGHAT and CDR2 is FQNNGV in the germline V gene. The CDR3 loop is CASSLALQGDEQYV. CDR3 nucleotides: TGTGCCAGCAGCTTAGCGCTTCAGGGTGACGAGCAGTACGTC.

A few counts support this clone. The rearrangement joins TRBV6-5 to TRBJ1-1; tentative D call: TRBD1 (5 bases). V dropped 2 bases and J dropped 3 bases, with 7 bases sitting between them. CDR1 and CDR2 from the germline V gene are MNHEY and SVGAGI. The CDR3 has 13 amino acids. The CDR3 nucleotides are TGTGCCAGCAGTTACCTCAGGGACACTGAAGCTTTCTTT. Its protein is CASSYLRDTEAFF.

V is TRBV9 and J is TRBJ2-6; 9 nucleotides match TRBD1. The CDR3 totals 18 residues. Germline loops: CDR1 SGDLS, CDR2 YYNGEE. The ends lost 3 bases at V and 4 bases at J; junction bases unmatched: 11. The CDR3 loop reads CASSARDRVLAGANVLTF. The DNA of the CDR3 is TGTGCCAGCAGCGCCAGGGACAGGGTACTGGCCGGGGCCAACGTCCTGACTTTC. The entire variable domain, with the rest obtained from reference TRBV9 and TRBJ2-6, is as follows: DSGVTQTPKHLITATGQRVTLRCSPRSGDLSVYWYQQSLDQGLQFLIQYYNGEERAKGNILERFSAQQFPDLHSELNLSSLELGDSALYFCASSARDRVLAGANVLTFGAGSRLTVL.

The CDR3, as DNA: TGTGCCAGCAGCTTCTGGGGGCGTGGGGGCACTGAAGCTTTCTTT. Protein sequence: CASSFWGRGGTEAFF. The gene calls are TRBV5-6 and TRBJ1-1, with a possible D match to TRBD1 (6 bases). Germline assignment: CDR1 SGHDT and CDR2 YYEEEE. CDR3 size: 15 residues. Trimming shortened V by 2 bases and J by 4 bases, and 15 bases separated the two germline ends. Full variable domain (rest looked up from reference TRBV5-6 and TRBJ1-1): DAGVTQSPTHLIKTRGQQVTLRCSPKSGHDTVSWYQQALGQGPQFIFQYYEEEERQRGNFPDRFSGHQFPNYSSELNVNALLLGDSALYLCASSFWGRGGTEAFFGQGTRLTVV.

The chain has TRBV9 and TRBJ2-3; TRBD1 aligns across 11 bases. The CDR3 has 16 amino acids. The germline V gene encodes CDR1 SGDLS and CDR2 YYNGEE. Trimming removed 1 base from V and 2 bases from J; junction bases left unmatched: 3. Here the CDR3 DNA reads TGTGCCAGCAGCGTACAAGGACAGGGGGCCACAGATACGCAGTATTTT. This codes for CASSVQGQGATDTQYF.

The chain employs TRBV25-1 and TRBJ2-2, with D perhaps TRBD2 (5 bases). V was shortened by 5 bases and J by 4 bases, with 14 bases between the two germline ends. The CDR3 spans 15 residues. Per the germline V gene, CDR1 is MGHDK and CDR2 is SYGVNS. The CDR3, as DNA: TGTGCCAGCAGTCAAAAGGAGGCGATCACCGGGGAGCTGTTTTTT. Translation: CASSQKEAITGELFF.

This clone came up a few times. The chain employs TRBV2 and TRBJ2-7; 7 bases are a match to TRBD2. After removal of 5 bases from V and 3 bases from J, the junction contained 7 bases not matched to a gene. Germline V CDR1 and CDR2: SNHLY, FYNNEI. This CDR3 is 14 amino acids long. Here the CDR3 reads CASSSGLNRYEQYF. CDR3 DNA: TGTGCCAGCAGTTCGGGACTAAACCGCTACGAGCAGTACTTC.

The rearrangement joins TRBV11-2 to TRBJ1-4, with D maybe TRBD1 (6 bases). CDR1 and CDR2 (germline): SGHAT, FQNNGV. V was pared by 5 bases and J by 5 bases, with 15 bases between. The CDR3 has 15 amino acids. CDR3 residues: CASSPGQGPNEKLFF. CDR3 coding DNA: TGTGCCAGCAGCCCCGGGCAGGGGCCGAATGAAAAACTGTTTTTT.

As for this clone: The junction shows a germline mismatch at one end, possibly a read error. The chain recombines TRBV7-9 with TRBJ2-1; 9 bases agree with TRBD2. Germline CDR1 and CDR2: SEHNR and FQNEAQ (reference sequence). This CDR3 spans 16 amino acids. The CDR3 nucleotides read TGTTCCAGCAGCTTAGGCAAGCGGGAGGATTACAATGAGCAGTTCTTC. Amino acid sequence: CSSSLGKREDYNEQFF.

This chain connects TRBV5-1 to TRBJ2-5; 8 positions match TRBD2. V trimming: 2 bases; J trimming: 5 bases; junction bases outside the gene matches: 8. CDR1 is SGHRS, CDR2 YFSETQ, per germline. The CDR3 has 15 amino acids. CDR3 amino acids: CASSFTGGPPETQYF. For the CDR3, the DNA is TGCGCCAGCAGCTTCACGGGAGGGCCGCCGGAGACCCAGTACTTC.